The 10 T cell receptor beta chains in this list originate from one sample, sequenced in a study of blood T cell repertoires in COVID-19. Repertoires were generated with immunoSEQ multiplex PCR, while TCRdb's copy carries only in-frame clones and drops some. Found here are 200,000 to 300,000 clones, under 90% of them singletons; the top ten hold around 1.7%. Material for sequencing was PBMCs or T cells enriched from blood (not recorded which). The receptor source for this set is a man aged 40-50 years who had recovered from COVID-19.

The genes are TRBV9 and TRBJ2-5; possibly TRBD2 for D (5 bases). Germline V CDR1 and CDR2: SGDLS, YYNGEE. CDR3 length: 14 residues. Deletions cut 3 bases from V and 5 bases from J, with 14 bases between. This CDR3 reads CASSAHGAEETQYF. CDR3 sequence (DNA): TGTGCCAGCAGCGCCCACGGAGCGGAGGAGACCCAGTACTTC.

This clone showed up just a few times. V is TRBV2 and J is TRBJ2-3; D unclear. Trimming pared 3 bases from V and 0 bases from J, leaving 7 bases between. The CDR3 is 14 amino acids. The germline gives CDR1 SNHLY, CDR2 FYNNEI. CDR3 in DNA: TGTGCCAGCAGTGACAGTTCTAGCACAGATACGCAGTATTTT. Translating gives CASSDSSSTDTQYF.

The genes are TRBV15 and TRBJ1-1; TRBD1 agrees at 8 bases. Losses at the gene ends were 3 bases for V and 3 bases for J; bases not matched to a gene: 6. The CDR3 runs 15 residues. Germline CDR1 is LNHNV and CDR2 is YYDKDF (reference sequence). The CDR3 protein is CATSRLTGGDTEAFF. The CDR3, as DNA: TGTGCCACCAGCAGGCTTACAGGGGGGGACACTGAAGCTTTCTTT.

The chain combines TRBV6-2 or TRBV6-3 with TRBJ1-2, with D unclear. V was cut by 3 bases and J by 4 bases, with 21 bases left in between. Germline CDR1 reads MNHEY; CDR2 reads SVGEGT. The CDR3 loop spans 17 amino acids. This CDR3 is CASSYATLQAPFYGYTF. DNA of the CDR3: TGTGCCAGCAGTTATGCGACACTTCAGGCCCCCTTCTATGGCTACACCTTC.

V and J are TRBV6-1 and TRBJ1-1; possibly TRBD1 for D (5 bases). The CDR3 is made up of 15 amino acids. The germline V gene encodes CDR1 MNHNS and CDR2 SASEGT. Trimming removed 2 bases from V and 2 bases from J, with 12 bases in between. The CDR3 loop is CASSEPATANTEAFF. The CDR3 DNA is TGTGCCAGCAGTGAACCCGCGACAGCCAACACTGAAGCTTTCTTT.

V usage is TRBV6-6 and J usage is TRBJ2-7; D remains unclear. The CDR3 is 13 amino acids. Trimming left V 3 bases short and J 2 bases short, with 8 bases between. Germline loops: CDR1 MNHNY, CDR2 SVGAGI (reference sequence). The CDR3 DNA follows: TGTGCCAGCAGTTATAGGAGCACCTACGAGCAGTACTTC. Its translation is CASSYRSTYEQYF.

The chain links TRBV3-1 (or the pseudogene TRBV3-2) to TRBJ2-5; TRBD2 matches at 14 bases. Germline CDR1 is LGHDT and CDR2 is YNNKEL (reference sequence). The CDR3 loop spans 19 amino acids. The V segment lost 0 bases and the J segment 4 bases; nucleotides outside the gene matches: 10. The CDR3 coding sequence is TGTGCCAGCAGCCAAGATTCGGGACTAGCGGGAGAGGGAGGAGAGACCCAGTACTTC. This sequence encodes CASSQDSGLAGEGGETQYF.

The chain joins TRBV10-3 to TRBJ2-7, with TRBD1 matching over 10 bases. Germline values: CDR1 ENHRY, CDR2 SYGVKD. V trimming: 5 bases; J trimming: 5 bases; junction bases outside the gene matches: 9. The CDR3 spans 15 residues. CDR3 sequence reads: CAISRDRGFGNEQYF. Here the CDR3 DNA reads TGTGCCATCAGTCGGGACAGGGGTTTCGGCAACGAGCAGTACTTC.

The rearrangement joins TRBV2 to TRBJ1-2, with D uncertain. The CDR3 covers 12 residues. The germline gives CDR1 SNHLY, CDR2 FYNNEI. Trimming removed 4 bases at V and 1 base at J, with 4 bases between. The DNA of the CDR3 is TGTGCCAGCAGTGTCAGTAACTATGGCTACACCTTC. Translating gives CASSVSNYGYTF.

Only one count was recorded for this clone. V and J are TRBV28 and TRBJ1-6; D is perhaps TRBD1 (5 bases). The CDR3 runs 14 residues. Germline-derived CDR1 and CDR2 are MDHEN and SYDVKM. Trimming removed 2 bases at V and 8 bases at J, with 10 bases between. The CDR3 spells CASSLDGGDSPLHF. CDR3 bases: TGTGCCAGCAGTTTAGACGGAGGGGATTCACCCCTCCACTTT.